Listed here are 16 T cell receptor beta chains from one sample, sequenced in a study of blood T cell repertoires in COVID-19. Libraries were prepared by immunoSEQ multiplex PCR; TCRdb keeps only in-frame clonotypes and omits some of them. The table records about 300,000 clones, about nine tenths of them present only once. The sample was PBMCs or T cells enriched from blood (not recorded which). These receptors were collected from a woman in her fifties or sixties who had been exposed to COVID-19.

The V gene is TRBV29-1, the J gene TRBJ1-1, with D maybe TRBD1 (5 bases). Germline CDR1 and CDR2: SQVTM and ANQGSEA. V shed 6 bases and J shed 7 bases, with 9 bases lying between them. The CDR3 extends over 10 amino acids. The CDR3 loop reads CSVGGGEAFF. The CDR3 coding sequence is TGCAGCGTGGGGGGTGGTGAAGCTTTCTTT.

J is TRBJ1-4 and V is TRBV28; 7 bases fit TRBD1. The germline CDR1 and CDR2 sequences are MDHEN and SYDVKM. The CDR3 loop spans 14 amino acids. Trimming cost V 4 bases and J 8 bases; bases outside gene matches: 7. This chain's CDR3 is CASSSTGLEEKLFF. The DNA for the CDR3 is TGTGCCAGCAGTTCGACAGGGTTAGAAGAAAAACTGTTTTTT.

The CDR3: CASSSPPNRPSGSYEQYF. The CDR3 bases are TGTGCCAGCAGCTCCCCCCCAAATCGCCCTAGCGGATCCTACGAGCAGTACTTC. The genes are TRBV7-9 and TRBJ2-7, with TRBD2 matching over 7 bases. The V segment lost 4 bases and the J segment 1 base; nucleotides outside the gene matches: 16. The length of the CDR3 is 18 residues. The germline V gene has CDR1 SEHNR and CDR2 FQNEAQ (reference sequence).

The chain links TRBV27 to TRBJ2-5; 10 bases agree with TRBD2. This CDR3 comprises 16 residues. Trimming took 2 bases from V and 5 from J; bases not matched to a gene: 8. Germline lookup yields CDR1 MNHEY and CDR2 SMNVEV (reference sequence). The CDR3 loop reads CASSLNSGGPPETQYF. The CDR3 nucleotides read TGTGCCAGCAGTTTAAATAGCGGGGGGCCCCCCGAGACCCAGTACTTC.

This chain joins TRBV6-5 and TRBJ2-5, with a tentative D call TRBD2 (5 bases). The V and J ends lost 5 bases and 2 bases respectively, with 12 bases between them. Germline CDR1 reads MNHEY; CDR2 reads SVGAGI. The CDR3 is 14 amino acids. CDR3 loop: CASSTRTDQETQYF. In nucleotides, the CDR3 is TGTGCCAGCAGTACTCGGACTGATCAAGAGACCCAGTACTTC.

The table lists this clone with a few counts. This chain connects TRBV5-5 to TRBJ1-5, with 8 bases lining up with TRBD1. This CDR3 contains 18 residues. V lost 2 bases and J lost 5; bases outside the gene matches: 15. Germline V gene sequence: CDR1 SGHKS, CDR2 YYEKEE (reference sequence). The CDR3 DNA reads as TGTGCCAGCAGCTTAAATGGGGGAGACAGGGGTCGCGATCAGCCCCAGCATTTT. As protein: CASSLNGGDRGRDQPQHF.

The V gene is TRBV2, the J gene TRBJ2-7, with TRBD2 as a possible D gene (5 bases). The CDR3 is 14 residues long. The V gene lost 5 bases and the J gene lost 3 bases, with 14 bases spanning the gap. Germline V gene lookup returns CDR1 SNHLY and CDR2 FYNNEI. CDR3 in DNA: TGTGCCAGCAGTCCTCCCGGGATTTACTACGAGCAGTACTTC. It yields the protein CASSPPGIYYEQYF.

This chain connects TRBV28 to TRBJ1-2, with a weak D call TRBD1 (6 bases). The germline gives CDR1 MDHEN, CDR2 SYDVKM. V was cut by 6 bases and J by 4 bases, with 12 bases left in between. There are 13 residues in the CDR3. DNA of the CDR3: TGTGCCAGCAGCACCAGGGGCGGCTATGGCTACACCTTC. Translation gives CASSTRGGYGYTF.

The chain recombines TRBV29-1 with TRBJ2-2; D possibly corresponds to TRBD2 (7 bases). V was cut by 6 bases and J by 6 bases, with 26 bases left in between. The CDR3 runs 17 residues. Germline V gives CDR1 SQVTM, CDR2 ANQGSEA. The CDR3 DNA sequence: TGCAGCGTAGTTGGAGGGGGGGAGCGGGGACTCGCCGGGGAGCTGTTTTTT. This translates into CSVVGGGERGLAGELFF.

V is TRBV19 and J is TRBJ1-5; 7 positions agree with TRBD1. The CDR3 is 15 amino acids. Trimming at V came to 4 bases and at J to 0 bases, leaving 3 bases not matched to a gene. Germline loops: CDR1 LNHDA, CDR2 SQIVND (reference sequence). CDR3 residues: CASSTGQYSNQPQHF. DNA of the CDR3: TGTGCCAGTAGTACGGGACAGTATAGCAATCAGCCCCAGCATTTT.

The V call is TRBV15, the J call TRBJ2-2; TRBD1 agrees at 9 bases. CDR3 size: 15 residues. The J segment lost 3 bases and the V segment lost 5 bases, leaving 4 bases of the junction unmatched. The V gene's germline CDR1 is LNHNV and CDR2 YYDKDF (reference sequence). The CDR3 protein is CATSDRQGDTGELFF. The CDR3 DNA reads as TGTGCCACCAGCGACCGACAGGGGGACACCGGGGAGCTGTTTTTT.

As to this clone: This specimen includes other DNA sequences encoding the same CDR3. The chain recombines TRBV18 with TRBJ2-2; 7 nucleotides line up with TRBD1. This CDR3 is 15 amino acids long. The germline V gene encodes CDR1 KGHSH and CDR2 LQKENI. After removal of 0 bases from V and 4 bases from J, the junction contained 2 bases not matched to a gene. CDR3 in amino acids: CASSPPGQITGELFF. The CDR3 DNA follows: TGTGCCAGCTCACCACCGGGACAGATCACCGGGGAGCTGTTTTTT. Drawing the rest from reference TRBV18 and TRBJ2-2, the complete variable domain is NAGVMQNPRHLVRRRGQEARLRCSPMKGHSHVYWYRQLPEEGLKFMVYLQKENIIDESGMPKERFSAEFPKEGPSILRIQQVVRGDSAAYFCASSPPGQITGELFFGEGSRLTVL.

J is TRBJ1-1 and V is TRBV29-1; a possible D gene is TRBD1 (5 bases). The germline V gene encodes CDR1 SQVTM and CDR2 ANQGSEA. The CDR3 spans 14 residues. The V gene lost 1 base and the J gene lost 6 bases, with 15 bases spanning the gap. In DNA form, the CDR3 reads TGCAGCGTTGAAGGGGGGAGGCGTTATGCTGAAGCTTTCTTT. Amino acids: CSVEGGRRYAEAFF. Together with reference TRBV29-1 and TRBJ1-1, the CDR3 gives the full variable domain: SAVISQKPSRDICQRGTSLTIQCQVDSQVTMMFWYRQQPGQSLTLIATANQGSEATYESGFVIDKFPISRPNLTFSTLTVSNMSPEDSSIYLCSVEGGRRYAEAFFGQGTRLTVV.

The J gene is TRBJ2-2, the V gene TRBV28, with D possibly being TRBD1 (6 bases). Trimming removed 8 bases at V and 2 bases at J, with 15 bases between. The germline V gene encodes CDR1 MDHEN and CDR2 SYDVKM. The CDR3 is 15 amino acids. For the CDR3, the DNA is TGTGCCAGCGTGCATGGGACATCTAACACCGGGGAGCTGTTTTTT. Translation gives CASVHGTSNTGELFF.

CDR3 sequence reads: CASSLLAGVSYEQYF. The CDR3 nucleotides read TGTGCCAGCAGTTTACTAGCGGGGGTCTCCTACGAGCAGTACTTC. The chain has TRBV27 and TRBJ2-7; TRBD2 matches at 10 bases. Germline V gene data show CDR1 as MNHEY and CDR2 as SMNVEV (reference sequence). Trimming took 2 bases from V and 0 from J; bases not matched to a gene: 1. This CDR3 has 15 residues.

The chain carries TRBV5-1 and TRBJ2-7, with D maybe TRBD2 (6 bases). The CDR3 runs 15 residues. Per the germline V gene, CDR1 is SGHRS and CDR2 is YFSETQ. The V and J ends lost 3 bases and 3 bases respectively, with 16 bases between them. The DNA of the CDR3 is TGCGCCAGCAGCTCCGCCGGGACTGCGATCTACGAGCAGTACTTC. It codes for CASSSAGTAIYEQYF.